This TCR beta chain was observed in a study of Ad26.COV2.S vaccination and SARS-CoV-2 variants. This clone was counted between two and nine times. Data came from immunoSEQ multiplex PCR; TCRdb stores just in-frame clones and leaves some out. This sample carries under 95,000 clones, roughly 84% of them seen once, and the ten largest clones take about 15%. The CDR3 is 12 residues long. The germline V and J ends were trimmed by 8 bases and 4 bases, with 11 bases remaining between them. Germline-derived CDR1 and CDR2 are LNHDA and SQIVND (reference sequence). The clonotype originates from a human donor who had recovered from COVID-19. This chain connects TRBV19 to TRBJ1-2, with no clear D. The starting material was peripheral blood, obtained after recovery from COVID-19. In DNA form, the CDR3 reads TGTGCCAGTCGTCGGGGTTCCTATGGCTACACCTTC. Translating gives CASRRGSYGYTF. Together with reference TRBV19 and TRBJ1-2, the CDR3 gives the full variable domain: DGGITQSPKYLFRKEGQNVTLSCEQNLNHDAMYWYRQDPGQGLRLIYYSQIVNDFQKGDIAEGYSVSREKKESFPLTVTSAQKNPTAFYLCASRRGSYGYTFGSGTRLTVV.